This TCR beta chain emerged from a study of sequential checkpoint blockade in melanoma. Clones were sequenced by immunoSEQ multiplex PCR, and TCRdb holds only the in-frame ones, with some missing. The sample shows some 1,200 clones, 15% to 20% of them seen only once. Stated treatment: randomized to nivolumab then ipilimumab (arm A) or the reverse (arm B). This clone appeared a few times. One junction end disagrees with the germline gene, perhaps due to a read error. CDR1 and CDR2 (germline): SGHNT, YENEEA. The CDR3 length is 15 residues. The receptor was isolated from a human donor with melanoma. The gene calls are TRBV11-3 and TRBJ2-2, with a possible D match to TRBD1 (5 bases). The source material was tumor tissue (inferred from file names), sampled from a patient given nivolumab and ipilimumab in sequence. The CDR3 coding sequence is TGTGCTAGCAGCGTTCAGGGAAGTAACACCGGGGAGCTGTTTTTT. Protein product: CASSVQGSNTGELFF.